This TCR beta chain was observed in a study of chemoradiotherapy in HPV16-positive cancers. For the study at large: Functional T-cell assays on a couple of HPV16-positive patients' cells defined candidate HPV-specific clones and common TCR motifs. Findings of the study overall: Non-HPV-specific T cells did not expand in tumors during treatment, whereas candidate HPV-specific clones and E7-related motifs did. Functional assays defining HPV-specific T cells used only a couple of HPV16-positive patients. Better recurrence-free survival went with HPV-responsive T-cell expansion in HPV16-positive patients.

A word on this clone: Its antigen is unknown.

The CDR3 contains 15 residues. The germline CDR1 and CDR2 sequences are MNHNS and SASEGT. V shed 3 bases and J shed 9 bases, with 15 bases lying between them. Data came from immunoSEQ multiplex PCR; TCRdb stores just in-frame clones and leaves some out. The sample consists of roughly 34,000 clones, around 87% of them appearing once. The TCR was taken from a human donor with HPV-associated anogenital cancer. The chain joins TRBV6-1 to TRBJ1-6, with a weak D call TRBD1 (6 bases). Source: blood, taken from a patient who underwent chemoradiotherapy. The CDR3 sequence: CASSDTQGLGSPLHF. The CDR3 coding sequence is TGTGCCAGCAGTGACACGCAGGGGCTTGGTTCACCCCTCCACTTT.